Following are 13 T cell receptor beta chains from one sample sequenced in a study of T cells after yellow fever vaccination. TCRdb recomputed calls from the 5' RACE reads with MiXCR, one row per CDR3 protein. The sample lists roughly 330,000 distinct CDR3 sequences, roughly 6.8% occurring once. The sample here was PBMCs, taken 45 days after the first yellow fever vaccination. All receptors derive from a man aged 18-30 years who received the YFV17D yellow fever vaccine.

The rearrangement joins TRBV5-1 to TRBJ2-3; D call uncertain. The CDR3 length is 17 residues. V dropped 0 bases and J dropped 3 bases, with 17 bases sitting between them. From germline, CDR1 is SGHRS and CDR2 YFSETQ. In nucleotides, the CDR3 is TGCGCCAGCAGCTTGGCCTCAGGAGCAATGCCTACAGATACGCAGTATTTT. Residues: CASSLASGAMPTDTQYF.

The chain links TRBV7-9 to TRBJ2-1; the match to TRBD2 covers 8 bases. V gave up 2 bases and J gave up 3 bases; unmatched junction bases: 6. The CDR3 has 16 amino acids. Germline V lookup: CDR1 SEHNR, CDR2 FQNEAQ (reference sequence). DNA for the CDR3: TGTGCCAGCAGCTTAATGGGACTAGACGTCTACAATGAGCAGTTCTTC. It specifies CASSLMGLDVYNEQFF. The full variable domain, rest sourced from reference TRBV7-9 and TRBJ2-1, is DTGVSQNPRHKITKRGQNVTFRCDPISEHNRLYWYRQTLGQGPEFLTYFQNEAQLEKSRLLSDRFSAERPKGSFSTLEIQRTEQGDSAMYLCASSLMGLDVYNEQFFGPGTRLTVL.

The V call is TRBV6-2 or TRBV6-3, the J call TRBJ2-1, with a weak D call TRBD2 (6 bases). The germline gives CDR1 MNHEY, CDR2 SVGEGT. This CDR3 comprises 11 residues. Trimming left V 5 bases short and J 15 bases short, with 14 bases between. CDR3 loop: CASSGGRGMFF. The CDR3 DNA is TGTGCCAGCAGTGGCGGACGGGGGATGTTCTTC.

CDR3: CASMDLGQPQHF. The DNA of the CDR3 is TGTGCCAGCATGGATCTCGGTCAGCCCCAGCATTTT. V usage is TRBV28 and J usage is TRBJ1-5; D ambiguous. The CDR3 length is 12 residues. The V gene lost 7 bases and the J gene lost 6 bases, with 10 bases spanning the gap. Per germline, CDR1 MDHEN and CDR2 SYDVKM.

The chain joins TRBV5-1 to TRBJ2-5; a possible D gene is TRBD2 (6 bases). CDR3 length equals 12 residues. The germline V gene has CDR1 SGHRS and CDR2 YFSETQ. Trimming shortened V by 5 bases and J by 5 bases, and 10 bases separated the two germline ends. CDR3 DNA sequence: TGCGCCAGCAGGCCCGCGGGGGAGACCCAGTACTTC. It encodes CASRPAGETQYF.

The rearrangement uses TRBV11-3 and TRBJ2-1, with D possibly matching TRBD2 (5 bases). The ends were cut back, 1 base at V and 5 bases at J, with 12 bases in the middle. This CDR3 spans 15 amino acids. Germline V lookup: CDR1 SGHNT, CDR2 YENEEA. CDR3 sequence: CASSLGAPSNNEQFF. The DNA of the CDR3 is TGTGCCAGCAGCTTAGGGGCCCCTAGCAACAATGAGCAGTTCTTC.

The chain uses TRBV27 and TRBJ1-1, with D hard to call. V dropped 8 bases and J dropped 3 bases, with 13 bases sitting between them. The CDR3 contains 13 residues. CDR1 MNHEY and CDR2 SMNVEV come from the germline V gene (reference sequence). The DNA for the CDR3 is TGTGCCAGCGGAATCCAGAGTCACACTGAAGCTTTCTTT. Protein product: CASGIQSHTEAFF.

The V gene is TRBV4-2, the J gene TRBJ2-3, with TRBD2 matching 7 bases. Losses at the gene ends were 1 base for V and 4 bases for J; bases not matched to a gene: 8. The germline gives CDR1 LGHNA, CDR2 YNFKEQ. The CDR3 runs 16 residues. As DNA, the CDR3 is TGTGCCAGCAGCCAAGTTGGCGGACTAGGGCCAGATACGCAGTATTTT. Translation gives CASSQVGGLGPDTQYF.

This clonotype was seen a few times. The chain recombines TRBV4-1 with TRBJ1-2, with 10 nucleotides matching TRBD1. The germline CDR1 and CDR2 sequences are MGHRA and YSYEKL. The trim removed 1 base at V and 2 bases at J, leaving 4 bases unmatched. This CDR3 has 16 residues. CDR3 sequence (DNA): TGCGCCAGCAGCCAAGTGGGACAGGGGAGGAACTATGGCTACACCTTC. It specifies CASSQVGQGRNYGYTF.

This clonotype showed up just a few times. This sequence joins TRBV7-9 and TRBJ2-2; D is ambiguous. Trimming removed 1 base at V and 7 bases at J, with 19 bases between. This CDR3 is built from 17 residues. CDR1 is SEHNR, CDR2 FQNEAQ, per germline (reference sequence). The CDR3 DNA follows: TGTGCCAGCAGCTTAGACTCGGCCTCCCGGACGGTCGGGGAGCTGTTTTTT. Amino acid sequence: CASSLDSASRTVGELFF. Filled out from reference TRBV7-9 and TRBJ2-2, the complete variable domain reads DTGVSQNPRHKITKRGQNVTFRCDPISEHNRLYWYRQTLGQGPEFLTYFQNEAQLEKSRLLSDRFSAERPKGSFSTLEIQRTEQGDSAMYLCASSLDSASRTVGELFFGEGSRLTVL.

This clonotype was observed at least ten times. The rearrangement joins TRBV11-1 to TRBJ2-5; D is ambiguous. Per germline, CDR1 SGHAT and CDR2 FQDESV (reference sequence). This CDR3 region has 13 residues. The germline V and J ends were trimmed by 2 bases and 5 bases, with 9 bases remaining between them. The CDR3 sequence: CASSLNGFETQYF. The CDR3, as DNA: TGTGCCAGCAGCTTAAACGGTTTCGAGACCCAGTACTTC.

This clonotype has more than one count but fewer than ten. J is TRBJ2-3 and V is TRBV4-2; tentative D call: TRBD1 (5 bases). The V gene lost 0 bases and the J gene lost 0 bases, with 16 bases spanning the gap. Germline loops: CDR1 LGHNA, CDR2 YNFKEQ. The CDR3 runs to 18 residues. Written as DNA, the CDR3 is TGTGCCAGCAGCCAAGATCCCCCCGGCAGGGCTAGCACAGATACGCAGTATTTT. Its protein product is CASSQDPPGRASTDTQYF.

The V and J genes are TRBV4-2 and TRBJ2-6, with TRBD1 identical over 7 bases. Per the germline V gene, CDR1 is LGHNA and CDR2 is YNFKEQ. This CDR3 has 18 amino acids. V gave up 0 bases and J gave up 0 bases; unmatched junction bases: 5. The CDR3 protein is CASSQDRDSNSGANVLTF. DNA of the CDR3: TGTGCCAGCAGCCAAGATCGGGACAGCAACTCTGGGGCCAACGTCCTGACTTTC.